This T cell receptor beta chain is from a study of T-cell reconstitution after alpha-beta-depleted transplantation in children. The CDR3 extends over 17 amino acids. J lost 5 bases, V lost 4 bases, and 10 bases had no gene match. Germline loops: CDR1 SGHDN, CDR2 FVKESK. Unique molecular identifiers were built into the TCRbeta library. TCRdb reprocessed the PCR reads with MiXCR, giving one entry per CDR3 protein. The top ten clones hold about 5% of a sample with a few hundred thousand distinct CDR3 sequences, roughly a tenth of them seen once. This clonotype was detected only a few times. The starting material was PBMCs from the stem cell graft donor, obtained from the stem cell graft. This receptor was taken from a human donor who donated a stem cell graft to a child with acute myeloid leukemia. J is TRBJ2-2 and V is TRBV14, with 10 positions matching TRBD2. CDR3 sequence: CASSPRNSGRETGELFF. CDR3 nucleotide sequence: TGTGCCAGCAGCCCGCGCAACAGCGGGAGGGAAACCGGGGAGCTGTTTTTT.